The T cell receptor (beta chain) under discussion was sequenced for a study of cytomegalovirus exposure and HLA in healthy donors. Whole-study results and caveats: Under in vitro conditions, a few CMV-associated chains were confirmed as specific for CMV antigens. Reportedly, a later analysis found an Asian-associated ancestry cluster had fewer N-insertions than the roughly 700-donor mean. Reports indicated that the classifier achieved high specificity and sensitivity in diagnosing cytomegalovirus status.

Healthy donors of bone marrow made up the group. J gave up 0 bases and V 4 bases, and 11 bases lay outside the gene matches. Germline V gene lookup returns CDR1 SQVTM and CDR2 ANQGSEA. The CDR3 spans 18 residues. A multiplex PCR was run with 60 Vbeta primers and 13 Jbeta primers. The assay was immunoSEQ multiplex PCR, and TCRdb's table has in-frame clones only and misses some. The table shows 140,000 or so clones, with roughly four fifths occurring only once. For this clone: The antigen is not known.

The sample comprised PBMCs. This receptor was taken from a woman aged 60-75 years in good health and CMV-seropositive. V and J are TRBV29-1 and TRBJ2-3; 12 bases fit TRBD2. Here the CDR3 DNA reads TGCAGCGTTGGGGTTAGGGCTAGCGGGAGGGCCAGCACAGATACGCAGTATTTT. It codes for CSVGVRASGRASTDTQYF.